This TCR beta chain was sequenced during a study of graft-versus-host responses after intestinal transplantation. Study-wide background: As for transplant type, recipients had multivisceral, liver-intestinal, or isolated intestinal grafts. Each patient got anti-thymocyte globulin induction, then tacrolimus and steroids for roughly 3 years.

Tissue processing of the graft released intraepithelial and lamina propria lymphocytes from it. Study-wide points: GvH clones surfaced in recipient marrow, some emerging earlier in ileum or blood.

Clones were sequenced by immunoSEQ multiplex PCR, and TCRdb holds only the in-frame ones, with some missing. The table shows 29,000 or so clones, with 60% to 85% occurring only once. CDR1 is SEHNR, CDR2 FQNEAQ, per germline (reference sequence). V was pared by 10 bases and J by 2 bases, with 11 bases between. CDR3 length equals 13 residues. With regard to this clone: Its antigen is not known.

This sequence was found in a human patient who received an intestinal transplant, so some T cells may come from the graft donor. The V call is TRBV7-9, the J call TRBJ2-2; D unresolved. Sample: ileum tissue, taken 98 days after intestinal transplantation. The CDR3 spells CAMSRANTGELFF. The CDR3 DNA reads TGTGCCATGTCTCGGGCTAACACCGGGGAGCTGTTTTTT.